The T cell receptor (beta chain) under discussion was sequenced for a study of STAT5B mutations in CD4+ large granular lymphocyte leukemia. Comments on this clone: Antigen unknown.

Germline-derived CDR1 and CDR2 are SGHTA and FQGNSA. The CDR3 extends over 12 amino acids. V lost 5 bases and J lost 2; bases outside the gene matches: 0. Generated by immunoSEQ multiplex PCR, the TCRdb table keeps only in-frame clones and is missing some. Of about 32,000 clones listed, approximately 80% are singletons. Broader study findings: Compared with healthy controls (2/35), patient top clones favored TRBV06 (8/27).

The source material was CD4+ T cells from blood buffy coats. The receptor comes from a human donor in good health. The V and J genes are TRBV7-2 and TRBJ2-7; TRBD1 aligns across 7 bases. CDR3 sequence: CASSDRAYEQYF. For the CDR3, the DNA is TGTGCCAGCAGCGACAGGGCCTACGAGCAGTACTTC.